A selection of T cell receptor beta chains follows, all from one sample in a study of identical twins. TCRdb used MiXCR to reprocess the 5' RACE reads, holding one entry per CDR3 protein. The sample includes some 790,000 distinct CDR3 sequences, roughly 20% of them seen just once. The same sample was also studied in work on T cells expressing NK-cell markers.

Material: PBMCs. The source is a woman aged 18 to 35 in good health. Both conserved end residues are part of each CDR3. The D gene is left open where the match is weak. Clone size is given for some rows only: seen once, a few or many times, or a class if the clone is expanded.

J gene,V gene,D gene,clone size,CDR3 protein,CDR3 DNA
TRBJ2-1,TRBV7-4,NA,NA,CASSPPGAGEVSEQFF,TGTGCCAGCAGCCCCCCAGGGGCAGGGGAGGTCAGTGAGCAGTTCTTC
TRBJ2-3,TRBV12-3/TRBV12-4,TRBD2,many,CAVAGGGTQYF,TGTGCGGTAGCGGGGGGGGGTACGCAGTATTTT
TRBJ2-7,TRBV5-1,NA,NA,CASSLRPQSSYEQYF,TGCGCCAGCAGCTTAAGACCCCAAAGCTCCTACGAGCAGTACTTC
TRBJ2-7,TRBV7-8,TRBD1,NA,CASSPLLGQGAYEQYF,TGTGCCAGCAGCCCACTCCTGGGACAGGGGGCCTACGAGCAGTACTTC
TRBJ1-5,TRBV27,NA,NA,CASRTMSDSNQPQHF,TGTGCCAGCCGGACAATGTCAGACAGCAATCAGCCCCAGCATTTT
TRBJ2-7,TRBV5-6,NA,NA,CASSRRGAGDEQYF,TGTGCCAGCAGTCGTCGGGGGGCCGGGGACGAGCAGTACTTC
TRBJ2-5,TRBV15,NA,few,CATSPGTYQETQYF,TGTGCCACCAGCCCGGGGACATACCAAGAGACCCAGTACTTC
TRBJ1-6,TRBV12-3/TRBV12-4,NA,few,CASRLAGDSPLHF,TGTGCCAGCAGGCTTGCTGGGGATTCACCCCTCCACTTT
TRBJ1-6,TRBV9,NA,few,CASSATVAVNSPLHF,TGTGCCAGCAGCGCGACGGTTGCTGTTAATTCACCCCTCCACTTT
TRBJ2-2,TRBV27,NA,few,CASSMLAEGGELFF,TGTGCCAGCAGTATGTTAGCGGAAGGCGGGGAGCTGTTTTTT
TRBJ2-7,TRBV20-1,NA,few,CSAGKTYEQYF,TGCAGTGCCGGGAAAACCTACGAGCAGTACTTC
TRBJ2-1,TRBV4-3,TRBD2,NA,CASSKAGGYPGEQFF,TGCGCCAGCAGCAAAGCGGGAGGTTACCCCGGTGAGCAGTTCTTC
TRBJ1-2,TRBV27,NA,few,CASSSLGPPLLTWF,TGTGCCAGCAGTTCCCTGGGACCGCCACTCCTTACCTGGTTC
TRBJ2-1,TRBV15,NA,few,CATSGKIGDPFF,TGTGCCACCAGCGGAAAAATTGGGGATCCGTTCTTC
TRBJ1-5,TRBV12-3/TRBV12-4,NA,few,CASSFLEGPQHF,TGTGCCAGCAGTTTCTTAGAGGGACCCCAGCATTTT
TRBJ2-5,TRBV5-6,NA,NA,CASRRRIQETQYF,TGTGCCAGCAGACGACGAATACAAGAGACCCAGTACTTC
TRBJ1-3,TRBV5-6,NA,NA,CASSLRGAPGNTIYF,TGTGCCAGCAGCTTACGCGGAGCTCCTGGAAACACCATATATTTT
TRBJ1-1,TRBV11-2,NA,NA,CASSLDRARHTEAFF,TGTGCCAGCAGCTTAGACCGGGCTCGGCACACTGAAGCTTTCTTT
TRBJ2-1,TRBV20-1,NA,NA,CSARDPAGTYNEQFF,TGCAGTGCTAGAGATCCGGCAGGGACATACAATGAGCAGTTCTTC
TRBJ1-1,TRBV11-2,NA,NA,CASRRTASRTEAFF,TGTGCCAGCAGACGAACGGCGAGTCGCACTGAAGCTTTCTTT
TRBJ1-5,TRBV6-1,NA,NA,CASSENRDQPQHF,TGTGCCAGCAGTGAAAATAGGGATCAGCCCCAGCATTTT
TRBJ2-3,TRBV3-1,TRBD2,NA,CAGSPRGDTQYF,TGTGCCGGCAGCCCGCGGGGGGATACGCAGTATTTT
TRBJ2-1,TRBV5-1,NA,NA,CASSVGWVSPRGNNEQFF,TGCGCCAGCAGCGTGGGATGGGTCTCGCCTAGGGGGAACAATGAGCAGTTCTTC
TRBJ2-3,TRBV7-2,TRBD2,NA,CASSLGVAGGVDTQYF,TGTGCCAGCAGCTTGGGAGTAGCGGGAGGTGTAGATACGCAGTATTTT
TRBJ1-3,TRBV20-1,TRBD1,few,CSASTGGAGNTIYF,TGCAGTGCTAGTACAGGGGGGGCTGGAAACACCATATATTTT
TRBJ2-7,TRBV27,TRBD1,NA,CASSLLLPTGGCEQYF,TGTGCCAGCAGTTTATTGCTCCCGACAGGGGGATGCGAGCAGTACTTC
TRBJ2-7,TRBV7-9,NA,once,CASSLGTRDEQYF,TGTGCCAGCAGCCTCGGGACTCGGGACGAGCAGTACTTC
TRBJ1-3,TRBV20-1,NA,few,CSASSSTGGNTIYF,TGCAGTGCTAGTAGTTCGACTGGAGGAAACACCATATATTTT
TRBJ2-1,TRBV5-1,TRBD2,NA,CASSLAAGGHLEQFF,TGCGCCAGCAGCTTGGCGGCGGGGGGGCATCTTGAGCAGTTCTTC
TRBJ2-1,TRBV3-1,NA,NA,CASSPLGVLNEQFF,TGTGCCAGCAGCCCTCTTGGGGTTTTGAATGAGCAGTTCTTC
TRBJ1-2,TRBV12-3/TRBV12-4,TRBD1,NA,CASSSGTEASYGYTF,TGTGCCAGCAGTTCCGGGACAGAGGCTTCCTATGGCTACACCTTC
TRBJ2-1,TRBV5-4,NA,NA,CASSLGPGPNEQFF,TGTGCCAGCAGCTTAGGTCCGGGTCCCAATGAGCAGTTCTTC
TRBJ2-1,TRBV20-1,NA,NA,CSVERRLVWEQFF,TGCAGTGTTGAGAGGCGCCTCGTCTGGGAGCAGTTCTTC
TRBJ2-1,TRBV20-1,TRBD2,NA,CSASGGGTNNEQFF,TGCAGTGCTAGTGGCGGGGGGACAAACAATGAGCAGTTCTTC
TRBJ1-1,TRBV16,TRBD1,NA,CASSQRPGQGDLGTEAFF,TGTGCCAGCAGCCAACGACCTGGACAGGGGGACCTGGGCACTGAAGCTTTCTTT
TRBJ2-1,TRBV7-2,TRBD2,NA,CASSSGPTSGGYNEQFF,TGTGCCAGCAGCTCCGGACCGACTAGCGGGGGCTACAATGAGCAGTTCTTC
TRBJ2-7,TRBV18,TRBD1,NA,CASSGTVVGAYEQYF,TGTGCCAGCTCAGGGACAGTTGTGGGGGCCTACGAGCAGTACTTC
TRBJ2-5,TRBV27,TRBD2,few,CASSPGLAGDRKTQYF,TGTGCCAGCAGTCCCGGACTAGCGGGAGATCGGAAGACCCAGTACTTC
TRBJ1-4,TRBV5-6,TRBD1,NA,CASSLLGQLNEKLFF,TGTGCCAGCAGCTTGTTGGGACAGCTTAATGAAAAACTGTTTTTT
TRBJ2-7,TRBV12-3/TRBV12-4,TRBD2,NA,CASSFWASGDPYEQYF,TGTGCCAGCAGTTTCTGGGCTAGCGGGGATCCCTACGAGCAGTACTTC
TRBJ2-3,TRBV27,NA,few,CASSFGSWDTQYF,TGTGCCAGCAGTTTTGGTTCGTGGGATACGCAGTATTTT
TRBJ2-7,TRBV7-2,NA,few,CASRRARLDRGEQYF,TGTGCCAGCAGAAGAGCGCGGTTGGACCGAGGGGAGCAGTACTTC